What follows are 30 T cell receptor beta chains derived from one specimen sequenced in a study of cytomegalovirus exposure and HLA in healthy donors. The PCR had 60 Vbeta and 13 Jbeta primers. Measured with immunoSEQ multiplex PCR; TCRdb has only the in-frame clones, and not every one. The repertoire holds some 160,000 clones, with roughly 80% as singletons. The sequencing input was PBMCs. The receptors stem from a woman in her twenties or thirties in good health and CMV-seronegative.

J is TRBJ2-3 and V is TRBV29-1; 8 bases fit TRBD2. The junction had 8 bases not matched to a gene; V was cut back by 1 base and J by 2 bases. The CDR3 extends over 16 amino acids. The germline V gene encodes CDR1 SQVTM and CDR2 ANQGSEA. CDR3 in DNA: TGCAGCGTTGAAGGGAGCGGCGGGGGGAACACAGATACGCAGTATTTT. This gives the protein CSVEGSGGGNTDTQYF.

This sequence joins TRBV7-9 and TRBJ1-3; TRBD1 is a possible D gene (6 bases). The CDR3 loop spans 14 amino acids. The germline gives CDR1 SEHNR, CDR2 FQNEAQ (reference sequence). The germline V and J ends were trimmed by 4 bases and 6 bases, with 13 bases remaining between them. CDR3 DNA: TGTGCCAGCAGCTCCCGGGACATGACAAACACCATATATTTT. The encoded protein is CASSSRDMTNTIYF.

This clone was seen a handful of times. The V gene is TRBV6-1, the J gene TRBJ2-1; D may be TRBD2 (6 bases). Trimming shortened V by 6 bases and J by 6 bases, and 12 bases separated the two germline ends. Germline loops: CDR1 MNHNS, CDR2 SASEGT. This CDR3 has 13 residues. The CDR3 sequence is CASRLTSSNEQFF. In DNA form, the CDR3 reads TGTGCCAGCAGACTAACTAGCAGCAATGAGCAGTTCTTC.

This clone was counted once. The rearrangement joins TRBV7-8 to TRBJ2-7, with D possibly matching TRBD2 (6 bases). Trimming removed 1 base from V and 5 bases from J, with 15 bases in between. CDR3 length: 15 residues. CDR1 and CDR2 from the germline V gene are SGHVS and FQNEAQ. The CDR3 DNA follows: TGTGCCAGCAGCTTAGAGGCGGGGCGCCACGACGAGCAGTACTTC. Protein: CASSLEAGRHDEQYF.

This chain joins TRBV5-1 and TRBJ1-1, with D perhaps TRBD1 (5 bases). Trimming took 4 bases from V and 0 from J, leaving 19 bases between them. Germline lookup yields CDR1 SGHRS and CDR2 YFSETQ. This CDR3 contains 17 residues. CDR3: CASSPEAGDGMNTEAFF. CDR3 coding DNA: TGCGCCAGCAGCCCCGAGGCGGGGGACGGGATGAACACTGAAGCTTTCTTT.

The chain links TRBV7-2 to TRBJ2-5, with 7 bases identical to TRBD1. This CDR3 spans 15 amino acids. Germline values: CDR1 SGHTA, CDR2 FQGNSA. Trimming cost V 2 bases and J 0 bases; bases outside gene matches: 3. The CDR3 is CASSLQGVDQETQYF. In nucleotides, the CDR3 is TGTGCCAGCAGCTTACAGGGGGTAGACCAAGAGACCCAGTACTTC.

In its sample, this clone was seen a few times. The rearrangement uses TRBV29-1 and TRBJ1-1; 8 bases fit TRBD1. Germline CDR1 SQVTM, CDR2 ANQGSEA. The CDR3 runs 16 residues. The V gene end was trimmed by 6 bases and the J gene end by 1 base; junction bases not matched to a gene: 13. The CDR3 loop reads CSVAYRGSNKNTEAFF. CDR3 coding DNA: TGCAGCGTAGCATACAGGGGGTCGAATAAGAACACTGAAGCTTTCTTT.

This clone showed up just a few times. The genes are TRBV18 and TRBJ1-1; D gene ambiguous. This CDR3 is built from 15 residues. The V end lost 2 bases, the J end lost 3 bases, and 13 bases lay between the germline ends. Per the germline V gene, CDR1 is KGHSH and CDR2 is LQKENI. As DNA, the CDR3 is TGTGCCAGCTCACCAGGGTTGGGAGGTGACACTGAAGCTTTCTTT. Translation gives CASSPGLGGDTEAFF.

V usage is TRBV6-1 and J usage is TRBJ2-2, with D possibly matching TRBD2 (7 bases). This CDR3 is built from 14 residues. Per germline, CDR1 MNHNS and CDR2 SASEGT. The ends were cut back, 6 bases at V and 5 bases at J, with 13 bases in the middle. CDR3 region: CASSTEGGTGELFF. Written as DNA, the CDR3 is TGTGCCAGCAGCACGGAGGGGGGGACCGGGGAGCTGTTTTTT.

This clone occurred a few times. The chain employs TRBV15 and TRBJ1-1, with D possibly being TRBD1 (5 bases). V shed 7 bases and J shed 4 bases, with 16 bases lying between them. Germline CDR1 is LNHNV and CDR2 is YYDKDF (reference sequence). This CDR3 has 14 amino acids. CDR3 nucleotide sequence: TGTGCCACCAAACTAAGCCCGGGGGGCACTGAAGCTTTCTTT. It specifies CATKLSPGGTEAFF.

The chain carries TRBV6-5 and TRBJ2-1; 7 bases are a match to TRBD2. V shed 4 bases and J 7 bases; nucleotides not matched to a gene: 7. Germline CDR1 is MNHEY and CDR2 is SVGAGI. This CDR3 region has 14 residues. In nucleotides, the CDR3 is TGTGCCAGCAGTTCGGGGAGGGGAAAGAATGAGCAGTTCTTC. Protein sequence: CASSSGRGKNEQFF.

This clone has a handful of counts. The chain joins TRBV19 to TRBJ2-5, with 9 bases identical to TRBD1. Per the germline V gene, CDR1 is LNHDA and CDR2 is SQIVND (reference sequence). This CDR3 has 13 residues. V trimming: 10 bases; J trimming: 4 bases; junction bases outside the gene matches: 7. DNA for the CDR3: TGTGCCACAGGGACAGGGATAGTAGAGACCCAGTACTTC. This encodes CATGTGIVETQYF.

V gene TRBV21-1 combines with J gene TRBJ2-2; the table's D call TRBD2 went unverified against the DNA. TRBV21-1 is noted as a pseudogene. The CDR3 has 18 residues. DNA for the CDR3: TGTGCCAGCAGCAAAGTTCGCCCGGGACTAGAATCCACCGGGGAGCTGTTTTTT. Translating gives CASSKVRPGLESTGELFF.

The V and J genes are TRBV27 and TRBJ2-1; 15 nucleotides match TRBD2. The length of the CDR3 is 17 residues. V lost 5 bases to trimming and J lost 3 bases; unmatched junction nucleotides: 5. From germline, CDR1 is MNHEY and CDR2 SMNVEV (reference sequence). Here the CDR3 reads CASSRTSGGAYYNEQFF. CDR3 nucleotides: TGTGCCAGCAGTCGGACTAGCGGGGGGGCCTACTACAATGAGCAGTTCTTC.

The CDR3 DNA reads TGTGCCAGCAGCGTCTATGAGACCCAGTACTTC. This gives the protein CASSVYETQYF. The V and J genes are TRBV7-9 and TRBJ2-5; D is uncertain. Per the germline V gene, CDR1 is SEHNR and CDR2 is FQNEAQ (reference sequence). The V gene lost 5 bases and the J gene lost 5 bases, with 6 bases spanning the gap. The CDR3 sequence is 11 residues long.

V and J are TRBV5-4 and TRBJ1-1, with D possibly matching TRBD1 (6 bases). Germline lookup yields CDR1 SGHNT and CDR2 YYREEE (reference sequence). Between the trimmed V and J ends, which lost 0 bases and 8 bases, there was a span of 17 bases. The CDR3 covers 15 residues. Here the CDR3 reads CASSLEAGTRSEAFF. CDR3 nucleotide sequence: TGTGCCAGCAGCTTGGAGGCCGGGACAAGGTCCGAAGCTTTCTTT.

The rearrangement uses TRBV4-1 and TRBJ2-7; D is possibly TRBD1 (6 bases). The CDR3 contains 15 residues. Trimming stripped 3 bases from V and 6 bases from J, with 18 bases between. Germline values: CDR1 MGHRA, CDR2 YSYEKL. The CDR3 nucleotides read TGCGCCAGCAGCCAGAACCGGGACAATCTCGCCGAGCAGTACTTC. Translated, it gives CASSQNRDNLAEQYF.

The V and J genes are TRBV5-1 and TRBJ2-1; 10 nucleotides line up with TRBD2. V was pared by 0 bases and J by 4 bases, with 4 bases of the junction left unmatched. Germline values: CDR1 SGHRS, CDR2 YFSETQ. The CDR3 totals 16 residues. The CDR3 loop is CASSLVPSGGYNEQFF. The CDR3 DNA reads TGCGCCAGCAGCTTGGTTCCTAGCGGGGGTTACAATGAGCAGTTCTTC.

This chain uses TRBV27 with TRBJ1-5; possibly TRBD1 for D (6 bases). Trimming stripped 4 bases from V and 1 base from J, with 14 bases between. This CDR3 is 16 amino acids long. The germline CDR1 and CDR2 sequences are MNHEY and SMNVEV (reference sequence). The CDR3 sequence: CASSSSAGESNQPQHF. Written as DNA, the CDR3 is TGTGCCAGCAGTTCAAGCGCAGGGGAAAGCAATCAGCCCCAGCATTTT.

This clone was counted a single time. The chain couples TRBV11-2 to TRBJ1-5; TRBD1 aligns across 11 bases. V lost 5 bases, J lost 4 bases, and 4 bases stayed unmatched. Germline lookup yields CDR1 SGHAT and CDR2 FQNNGV. This CDR3 contains 15 residues. CDR3 residues: CASSPGQGANQPQHF. In nucleotides, the CDR3 is TGTGCCAGCAGCCCCGGACAGGGGGCGAATCAGCCCCAGCATTTT.

This clone was seen more than once but under ten times. The chain employs TRBV28 and TRBJ1-2; D is unresolved. The germline V and J ends were trimmed by 5 bases and 5 bases, with 15 bases remaining between them. Germline V gene data show CDR1 as MDHEN and CDR2 as SYDVKM. The CDR3 extends over 14 amino acids. The CDR3 DNA is TGTGCCAGCAGTCCGCCAAAAAGGAGTTATGGCTACACCTTC. It yields the protein CASSPPKRSYGYTF.

The chain uses TRBV7-9 and TRBJ2-2, with 7 bases matching TRBD1. The CDR3 is made up of 16 amino acids. V was clipped by 3 bases and J by 0 bases; unmatched bases: 4. Germline V gives CDR1 SEHNR, CDR2 FQNEAQ (reference sequence). CDR3 sequence (DNA): TGTGCCAGCAGCTTTCACAGGGGAACGAACACCGGGGAGCTGTTTTTT. It is translated as CASSFHRGTNTGELFF.

The chain employs TRBV27 and TRBJ2-5, with a tentative D call TRBD2 (5 bases). V lost 5 bases and J lost 2, with 12 bases in between. Germline loops: CDR1 MNHEY, CDR2 SMNVEV (reference sequence). The CDR3 is made up of 14 amino acids. Written as DNA, the CDR3 is TGTGCCAGCAGTATTCTAAGCGGACAAGAGACCCAGTACTTC. Translated, it gives CASSILSGQETQYF.

The genes are TRBV7-2 and TRBJ1-2, with D hard to call. The CDR3 length is 13 residues. V dropped 2 bases and J dropped 8 bases, with 12 bases sitting between them. Germline assignment: CDR1 SGHTA and CDR2 FQGNSA. CDR3 in DNA: TGTGCCAGCAGCTTACAAGGGAGTGGGGGCTACACCTTC. Translating gives CASSLQGSGGYTF.

The chain carries TRBV7-8 and TRBJ1-5; D ambiguous. From germline, CDR1 is SGHVS and CDR2 FQNEAQ. V shed 5 bases and J shed 2 bases, with 13 bases lying between them. This CDR3 contains 15 residues. Here the CDR3 reads CASSPQVWRNQPQHF. CDR3 nucleotide sequence: TGTGCCAGCAGCCCCCAGGTTTGGCGCAATCAGCCCCAGCATTTT.

The chain employs TRBV5-1 and TRBJ2-2, with 8 bases that match TRBD2. This CDR3 is 17 amino acids long. V shed 6 bases and J 0 bases; nucleotides not matched to a gene: 10. Germline CDR1 and CDR2: SGHRS and YFSETQ. CDR3 nucleotides: TGCGCCAGCACAACGCAGCGGGGGTCCCCGAACACCGGGGAGCTGTTTTTT. Translated: CASTTQRGSPNTGELFF.

CDR3 DNA: TGCGCCAGCAGCTTGGAAATGAGTCTGGACACTGAAGCTTTCTTT. The encoded protein is CASSLEMSLDTEAFF. The rearrangement links TRBV5-1 to TRBJ1-1; unclear D gene. This CDR3 comprises 15 residues. Germline assignment: CDR1 SGHRS and CDR2 YFSETQ. V was trimmed by 0 bases and J by 3 bases, leaving 12 bases between them.

This chain joins TRBV5-4 and TRBJ2-3, with 9 bases matching TRBD2. The CDR3 sequence is 16 residues long. V was clipped by 1 base and J by 3 bases; unmatched bases: 6. Germline CDR1 is SGHNT and CDR2 is YYREEE (reference sequence). DNA of the CDR3: TGTGCCAGCAGCTTGTGGCTAGCGGGGATAACAGATACGCAGTATTTT. This sequence encodes CASSLWLAGITDTQYF. The variable domain in full, completed from reference TRBV5-4 and TRBJ2-3, reads ETGVTQSPTHLIKTRGQQVTLRCSSQSGHNTVSWYQQALGQGPQFIFQYYREEENGRGNFPPRFSGLQFPNYSSELNVNALELDDSALYLCASSLWLAGITDTQYFGPGTRLTVL.

V usage is TRBV27 and J usage is TRBJ1-2; 9 bases map to TRBD1. Germline V gene lookup returns CDR1 MNHEY and CDR2 SMNVEV (reference sequence). This CDR3 is built from 12 residues. V lost 8 bases to trimming and J lost 14 bases; unmatched junction nucleotides: 12. The CDR3 DNA reads TGTGCCAGCGGTGGGACAGGGAATTTGAGAACCTTC. It encodes CASGGTGNLRTF.

This chain joins TRBV6-1 and TRBJ2-3, with 8 bases that match TRBD2. Per germline, CDR1 MNHNS and CDR2 SASEGT. The CDR3 has 17 amino acids. The junction had 8 bases not matched to a gene; V was cut back by 1 base and J by 2 bases. The CDR3 protein is CASSEVGSGSYTDTQYF. The CDR3 DNA follows: TGTGCCAGCAGTGAAGTTGGAAGCGGGAGTTACACAGATACGCAGTATTTT.